Below, 16 T cell receptor beta chains from the same sample are listed, as sequenced in a study of T cells in Graves' hyperthyroidism and ophthalmopathy. Amplified TCR beta CDR3 regions came from RNA transcripts. In the first-round RT-PCR of the TCR CDR3, the HTBI primer set was used. TCRdb itself ran the multiplex PCR reads through MiXCR, one entry per CDR3 protein. The sample lists under 700,000 distinct CDR3 sequences; 46% were seen once. The source material was peripheral blood or thyroid tissue (not recorded which). All receptors derive from a young woman with Graves' hyperthyroidism.

This clonotype was detected many times. The chain joins TRBV24-1 to TRBJ1-5, with a weak D call TRBD1 (5 bases). Trimming removed 4 bases from V and 1 base from J, with 13 bases in between. Germline V gene lookup returns CDR1 KGHDR and CDR2 SFDVKD. The CDR3 has 16 residues. The CDR3 sequence: CATSDDRTPSNQPQHF. The DNA of the CDR3 is TGTGCCACCAGTGACGACCGGACACCCAGCAATCAGCCCCAGCATTTT.

In this sample, this clonotype turned up many times. This CDR3 is CASIGPQYQRNQPQHF. In nucleotides, the CDR3 is TGTGCCAGCATTGGTCCCCAGTATCAGCGCAATCAGCCCCAGCATTTT. This chain uses TRBV25-1 with TRBJ1-5; D ambiguous. Germline V lookup: CDR1 MGHDK, CDR2 SYGVNS. Deletions cut 7 bases from V and 2 bases from J, with 18 bases between. The CDR3 has 16 residues.

The J gene is TRBJ1-4, the V gene TRBV7-8, with a tentative D call TRBD1 (5 bases). This CDR3 comprises 16 residues. Trimming shortened V by 5 bases and J by 3 bases, and 16 bases separated the two germline ends. CDR1 and CDR2 (germline): SGHVS, FQNEAQ. The CDR3 DNA sequence: TGTGCCAGCAGCCAAACCCCGACAGCGCCTAATGAAAAACTGTTTTTT. Translated: CASSQTPTAPNEKLFF.

This clonotype was counted many times. The chain employs TRBV20-1 and TRBJ2-7; 8 bases map to TRBD1. CDR1 and CDR2 (germline): DFQATT, SNEGSKA (reference sequence). V gave up 4 bases and J gave up 4 bases; unmatched junction bases: 3. This CDR3 has 12 amino acids. CDR3 region: CSATGTGYEQYF. The CDR3 DNA follows: TGCAGTGCTACGGGGACAGGATACGAGCAGTACTTC.

This clonotype was recorded many times. This chain connects TRBV29-1 to TRBJ2-7, with D maybe TRBD1 (6 bases). V lost 4 bases and J 4 bases, leaving 11 bases between the germline ends. Germline-derived CDR1 and CDR2 are SQVTM and ANQGSEA. This CDR3 has 12 amino acids. CDR3: CSVVGGVYEQYF. In DNA form, the CDR3 reads TGCAGCGTTGTAGGGGGAGTGTACGAGCAGTACTTC.

The chain uses TRBV7-3 and TRBJ2-2; no firm D call. There are 12 residues in the CDR3. CDR1 is SGHTA and CDR2 is FQGTGA in the germline V gene. V was clipped by 4 bases and J by 7 bases, with 7 bases between them. The CDR3 loop is CASSSVHGELFF. Written as DNA, the CDR3 is TGTGCCAGCAGCTCGGTTCACGGGGAGCTGTTTTTT. Based on the CDR3 plus reference TRBV7-3 and TRBJ2-2, the full variable domain is GAGVSQTPSNKVTEKGKYVELRCDPISGHTALYWYRQSLGQGPEFLIYFQGTGAADDSGLPNDRFFAVRPEGSVSTLKIQRTERGDSAVYLCASSSVHGELFFGEGSRLTVL.

V usage is TRBV7-6 and J usage is TRBJ2-7, with no clear D. This CDR3 has 12 residues. V was cut by 0 bases and J by 6 bases, with 6 bases left in between. Germline CDR1 and CDR2: SGHVS and FNYEAQ. The CDR3 is CASSLAFREQYF. The CDR3 bases are TGTGCCAGCAGCTTAGCGTTCCGCGAGCAGTACTTC.

The chain uses TRBV7-9 and TRBJ1-4; 10 bases map to TRBD1. The CDR3 spans 15 residues. Germline-derived CDR1 and CDR2 are SEHNR and FQNEAQ (reference sequence). V trimming: 5 bases; J trimming: 2 bases; junction bases outside the gene matches: 2. CDR3: CASSGTGVTNEKLFF. DNA for the CDR3: TGTGCCAGCAGCGGGACAGGGGTGACTAATGAAAAACTGTTTTTT. Full variable domain (remainder filled in from reference TRBV7-9 and TRBJ1-4): DTGVSQNPRHKITKRGQNVTFRCDPISEHNRLYWYRQTLGQGPEFLTYFQNEAQLEKSRLLSDRFSAERPKGSFSTLEIQRTEQGDSAMYLCASSGTGVTNEKLFFGSGTQLSVL.

This clonotype has just a few counts. This chain joins TRBV5-1 and TRBJ2-7, with TRBD2 as a possible D gene (5 bases). In germline, CDR1 is SGHRS, CDR2 YFSETQ. CDR3 length: 15 residues. Trimming took 0 bases from V and 0 from J, leaving 10 bases between them. The CDR3 DNA follows: TGCGCCAGCAGCTTGGGGACTCAACCCTCCTACGAGCAGTACTTC. Translating gives CASSLGTQPSYEQYF. Drawing the rest from reference TRBV5-1 and TRBJ2-7, the complete variable domain is KAGVTQTPRYLIKTRGQQVTLSCSPISGHRSVSWYQQTPGQGLQFLFEYFSETQRNKGNFPGRFSGRQFSNSRSEMNVSTLELGDSALYLCASSLGTQPSYEQYFGPGTRLTVT.

The chain couples TRBV20-1 to TRBJ2-5; TRBD2 matches 9 bases. The J call may be wrong; the DNA end is better matched by TRBJ2-1. Germline CDR1 reads DFQATT; CDR2 reads SNEGSKA (reference sequence). The CDR3 loop spans 14 amino acids. The CDR3 is CSASAGGPKNEQFF. CDR3 nucleotides: TGCAGTGCTAGCGCGGGAGGGCCTAAGAATGAGCAGTTCTTC.

The chain has TRBV2 and TRBJ2-7, with D uncertain. Germline V lookup: CDR1 SNHLY, CDR2 FYNNEI. The length of the CDR3 is 13 residues. V lost 4 bases and J 6 bases, leaving 13 bases between the germline ends. The CDR3, as DNA: TGTGCCAGCAGTGTGGTACAGAACGGCGAGCAGTACTTC. Translation gives CASSVVQNGEQYF.

The V call is TRBV5-6, the J call TRBJ1-2; TRBD1 matches at 8 bases. With V trimmed by 6 bases and J by 3 bases, 7 bases remained unmatched. The CDR3 loop spans 14 amino acids. From germline, CDR1 is SGHDT and CDR2 YYEEEE. CDR3: CASTMTGAYYGYTF. CDR3 coding DNA: TGTGCCAGCACAATGACAGGGGCATACTATGGCTACACCTTC.

This clonotype was picked up a small number of times. The V call is TRBV7-2, the J call TRBJ2-7; D call uncertain. Trimming removed 1 base from V and 0 bases from J, with 13 bases in between. Germline loops: CDR1 SGHTA, CDR2 FQGNSA. CDR3 size: 16 residues. CDR3: CASSLGGTGHSYEQYF. As DNA, the CDR3 is TGTGCCAGCAGCTTAGGCGGTACCGGGCACTCCTACGAGCAGTACTTC.

For the CDR3, the DNA is TGTGCCAGCAGCCAAGCTTCGGGCGAGAACCCGCAATACGAGCAGTACTTC. Protein sequence: CASSQASGENPQYEQYF. J is TRBJ2-7 and V is TRBV25-1, with D uncertain. The V end lost 6 bases, the J end lost 4 bases, and 25 bases lay between the germline ends. The CDR3 runs 17 residues. CDR1 MGHDK and CDR2 SYGVNS come from the germline V gene.

The V and J genes are TRBV29-1 and TRBJ2-2; a possible D gene is TRBD1 (6 bases). The germline CDR1 and CDR2 sequences are SQVTM and ANQGSEA. The V gene lost 1 base and the J gene lost 1 base, with 7 bases spanning the gap. The CDR3 extends over 14 amino acids. The CDR3 DNA reads as TGCAGCGTTGAAGTGGGACAGAACACCGGGGAGCTGTTTTTT. Its protein is CSVEVGQNTGELFF.

The chain combines TRBV7-9 with TRBJ2-7; D is undetermined. This CDR3 contains 16 residues. Looked up from germline, CDR1 is SEHNR and CDR2 is FQNEAQ (reference sequence). Trimming shortened V by 5 bases and J by 3 bases, and 20 bases separated the two germline ends. The CDR3 DNA is TGTGCCAGCAGCCCGCCGAGGACCGACTCGATCTACGAGCAGTACTTC. Amino acid sequence: CASSPPRTDSIYEQYF.